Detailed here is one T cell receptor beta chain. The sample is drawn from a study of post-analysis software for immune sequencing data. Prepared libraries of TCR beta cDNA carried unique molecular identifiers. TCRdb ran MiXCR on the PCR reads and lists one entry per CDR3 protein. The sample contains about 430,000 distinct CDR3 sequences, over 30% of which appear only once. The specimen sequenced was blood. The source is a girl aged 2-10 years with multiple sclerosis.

The CDR3 reads CASSHGDREYF. The CDR3 DNA reads TGCGCCAGCAGCCACGGGGACAGGGAGTACTTC. J is TRBJ2-4 and V is TRBV4-1; 9 bases align to TRBD1. Per the germline V gene, CDR1 is MGHRA and CDR2 is YSYEKL. Unmatched junction bases numbered 2, after V lost 3 bases and J lost 14 bases. This CDR3 comprises 11 residues.